Listed here are 30 T cell receptor beta chains from one sample, sequenced in a study of control samples from healthy donors and cancer patients. Clones were sequenced by immunoSEQ multiplex PCR, and TCRdb holds only the in-frame ones, with some missing. The sample consists of 350,000 to 450,000 clones, 90% of them appearing once. The sample consisted of PBMCs. The origin of the receptors is a man aged 35-49 years with head and neck cancer.

V gene TRBV11-3 combines with J gene TRBJ2-3; no definite D call. Germline CDR1 and CDR2: SGHNT and YENEEA. V was clipped by 3 bases and J by 5 bases, with 6 bases between them. This CDR3 comprises 12 residues. CDR3: CASSFTRDTQYF. Written as DNA, the CDR3 is TGTGCCAGCAGCTTTACCCGAGATACGCAGTATTTT.

Points on this clone: The same CDR3 is also encoded by other DNA sequences in this sample. The chain employs TRBV5-1 and TRBJ1-1, with TRBD1 identical over 7 bases. CDR1 SGHRS and CDR2 YFSETQ come from the germline V gene. CDR3 size: 14 residues. Losses at the gene ends were 2 bases for V and 4 bases for J; bases not matched to a gene: 5. CDR3 nucleotide sequence: TGCGCCAGCAGCTTTACAGGGGAGGGCACTGAAGCTTTCTTT. It codes for CASSFTGEGTEAFF. The full variable domain, with the rest looked up from reference TRBV5-1 and TRBJ1-1, is KAGVTQTPRYLIKTRGQQVTLSCSPISGHRSVSWYQQTPGQGLQFLFEYFSETQRNKGNFPGRFSGRQFSNSRSEMNVSTLELGDSALYLCASSFTGEGTEAFFGQGTRLTVV.

CDR3 residues: CALSARSLYTGTSLETQYF. CDR3 in DNA: TGTGCCTTAAGCGCGAGGTCTCTTTATACCGGGACTAGCCTTGAGACCCAGTACTTC. This chain connects TRBV2 to TRBJ2-5; the match to TRBD2 covers 9 bases. The CDR3 contains 19 residues. The V and J ends lost 11 bases and 5 bases, in that order; junction bases with no gene match: 27. Germline-derived CDR1 and CDR2 are SNHLY and FYNNEI. The whole variable domain, filled in from reference TRBV2 and TRBJ2-5, reads EPEVTQTPSHQVTQMGQEVILRCVPISNHLYFYWYRQILGQKVEFLVSFYNNEISEKSEIFDDQFSVERPDGSNFTLKIRSTKLEDSAMYFCALSARSLYTGTSLETQYFGPGTRLLVL.

The chain joins TRBV10-2 to TRBJ2-3; D is uncertain. CDR3 size: 13 residues. Trimming cost V 8 bases and J 7 bases, with 16 bases left between them. Germline assignment: CDR1 WSHSY and CDR2 SAAADI. CDR3 sequence: CASRSDGRNTQYF. CDR3 bases: TGCGCCAGCCGCAGTGACGGCAGGAATACGCAGTATTTT.

V and J are TRBV5-1 and TRBJ1-3, with unresolved D. This CDR3 region has 16 residues. The V end was cut by 4 bases, the J end by 0 bases, with 14 bases between. CDR1 is SGHRS and CDR2 is YFSETQ in the germline V gene. The CDR3: CASSVDGSSSGNTIYF. The CDR3, as DNA: TGCGCCAGCAGCGTAGATGGGTCGTCCTCTGGAAACACCATATATTTT.

The chain joins TRBV29-1 to TRBJ2-3; a possible D gene is TRBD2 (6 bases). V shed 3 bases and J shed 3 bases, with 7 bases lying between them. Germline V gene data show CDR1 as SQVTM and CDR2 as ANQGSEA. The CDR3 runs 12 residues. In DNA, the CDR3 is TGCAGCGTTGATGGGGGGACAGATACGCAGTATTTT. Translated, it gives CSVDGGTDTQYF.

The chain is built from TRBV19 and TRBJ2-5; a weak D match, TRBD2 (5 bases). The germline V gene has CDR1 LNHDA and CDR2 SQIVND (reference sequence). CDR3 length: 14 amino acids. Trimming removed 4 bases at V and 2 bases at J, with 11 bases between. The CDR3 coding sequence is TGTGCCAGTAGTACCGGAAGGGAGCAAGAGACCCAGTACTTC. This sequence encodes CASSTGREQETQYF.

This chain connects TRBV13 to TRBJ1-1, with D uncertain. Germline lookup yields CDR1 PRHDT and CDR2 FYEKMQ (reference sequence). The CDR3 totals 11 residues. Trimming removed 5 bases from V and 7 bases from J, with 8 bases in between. In DNA, the CDR3 is TGTGCCAGCAGCCCGGGCATTGAAGCTTTCTTT. It is translated as CASSPGIEAFF.

The chain employs TRBV29-1 and TRBJ1-1, with 7 bases aligning to TRBD1. In germline, CDR1 is SQVTM, CDR2 ANQGSEA. V shed 7 bases and J 0 bases; nucleotides not matched to a gene: 5. This CDR3 comprises 13 residues. As DNA, the CDR3 is TGCAGCGCCACAGGGGCTATGAACACTGAAGCTTTCTTT. This gives the protein CSATGAMNTEAFF.

The chain couples TRBV10-3 to TRBJ1-2; 7 bases map to TRBD1. This CDR3 has 15 residues. Germline V gene data show CDR1 as ENHRY and CDR2 as SYGVKD. V dropped 2 bases and J dropped 0; count of bases not matched to a gene: 3. The CDR3 loop reads CAISERTGTNYGYTF. CDR3 sequence (DNA): TGTGCCATCAGTGAGCGGACAGGAACTAACTATGGCTACACCTTC.

The chain couples TRBV7-9 to TRBJ2-6; D unresolved. Germline CDR1 is SEHNR and CDR2 is FQNEAQ (reference sequence). The CDR3 is made up of 16 amino acids. The V gene lost 5 bases and the J gene lost 0 bases, with 11 bases spanning the gap. CDR3 amino acids: CASSPRWGSGANVLTF. In nucleotides, the CDR3 is TGTGCCAGCAGCCCAAGATGGGGCTCTGGGGCCAACGTCCTGACTTTC.

The V gene is TRBV7-8, the J gene TRBJ1-1; 9 bases align to TRBD1. V lost 5 bases and J lost 4; bases outside the gene matches: 5. The CDR3 runs 14 residues. Germline assignment: CDR1 SGHVS and CDR2 FQNEAQ. The CDR3 region has the DNA TGTGCCAGCAGCCTGGGACAGGGCGCCACTGAAGCTTTCTTT. Its protein is CASSLGQGATEAFF.

The chain combines TRBV4-3 with TRBJ2-7; maybe TRBD1 (6 bases). The germline V gene encodes CDR1 LGHNA and CDR2 YSLEER. CDR3 length: 14 amino acids. V shed 4 bases and J shed 6 bases, with 16 bases lying between them. CDR3 region: CASSPGQTFGEQYF. The DNA for the CDR3 is TGCGCCAGCAGCCCCGGACAGACCTTTGGCGAGCAGTACTTC.

This chain connects TRBV6-2 or TRBV6-3 to TRBJ2-7; D gene ambiguous. Germline V lookup: CDR1 MNHEY, CDR2 SVGEGT. The CDR3 covers 17 residues. Trimming took off 5 bases at V and 0 bases at J, with 20 bases between the two ends. Here the CDR3 reads CASSKGYSYTSSYEQYF. The CDR3 DNA reads TGTGCCAGCAGTAAGGGTTACTCTTATACGAGCTCCTACGAGCAGTACTTC.

This clone was seen just once. The chain joins TRBV5-4 to TRBJ1-1, with D possibly being TRBD1 (6 bases). The V gene lost 4 bases and the J gene lost 3 bases, with 16 bases spanning the gap. The CDR3 length is 15 residues. CDR1 and CDR2 from the germline V gene are SGHNT and YYREEE (reference sequence). The CDR3 spells CASSGAQGGDTEAFF. CDR3 bases: TGTGCCAGCAGCGGGGCACAGGGAGGGGACACTGAAGCTTTCTTT.

Regarding this clone: A far larger clone is one base from this, pointing to a likely read error. The CDR3 DNA sequence: TGTGCCAGCAGTGACTCGACAGGGGCCGGGGAGCTGTTTTTC. It codes for CASSDSTGAGELFF. This chain links TRBV13 with TRBJ2-2, with 8 bases fitting TRBD1. In germline, CDR1 is PRHDT, CDR2 FYEKMQ (reference sequence). This CDR3 is 14 amino acids long.

The rearrangement joins TRBV7-9 to TRBJ2-1; D might be TRBD2 (5 bases). This CDR3 has 15 residues. V was cut by 11 bases and J by 4 bases, with 21 bases left in between. Germline loops: CDR1 SEHNR, CDR2 FQNEAQ (reference sequence). The CDR3 loop is CASQEQTTMYNEQFF. The CDR3 nucleotides are TGTGCCTCCCAGGAGCAGACTACAATGTACAATGAGCAGTTCTTC. The variable domain in full, with the rest retrieved from reference TRBV7-9 and TRBJ2-1, is DTGVSQNPRHKITKRGQNVTFRCDPISEHNRLYWYRQTLGQGPEFLTYFQNEAQLEKSRLLSDRFSAERPKGSFSTLEIQRTEQGDSAMYLCASQEQTTMYNEQFFGPGTRLTVL.

V gene TRBV30 combines with J gene TRBJ1-2, with 11 bases lining up with TRBD1. Trimming removed 1 base from V and 0 bases from J; junction bases left unmatched: 7. CDR1 is GTSNPN and CDR2 is SVGIG in the germline V gene (reference sequence). This CDR3 is built from 17 residues. The chain's CDR3 is CAWSGGQGAATNYGYTF. The CDR3, as DNA: TGTGCCTGGAGTGGCGGACAGGGGGCCGCTACTAACTATGGCTACACCTTC.

This clone was seen once. This chain uses TRBV15 with TRBJ2-7; D perhaps matches TRBD1 (5 bases). The length of the CDR3 is 14 residues. Germline values: CDR1 LNHNV, CDR2 YYDKDF (reference sequence). The germline V and J ends were trimmed by 4 bases and 0 bases, with 10 bases remaining between them. This CDR3 is CATSIYTGSYEQYF. CDR3 nucleotide sequence: TGTGCCACCAGCATCTATACAGGCTCCTACGAGCAGTACTTC.

V gene TRBV6-1 combines with J gene TRBJ1-1; D possibly corresponds to TRBD1 (5 bases). Trimming removed 1 base at V and 7 bases at J, with 19 bases between. Germline loops: CDR1 MNHNS, CDR2 SASEGT. The CDR3 is 16 amino acids. The CDR3 region has the DNA TGTGCCAGCAGTGAAGGATGGGGACCCACCCTTTTTGAAGCTTTCTTT. Protein sequence: CASSEGWGPTLFEAFF.

The chain couples TRBV5-5 to TRBJ1-3; the D is unclear. Germline CDR1 and CDR2: SGHKS and YYEKEE (reference sequence). V lost 2 bases, J lost 0 bases, and 9 bases lay in between. The CDR3 has 15 amino acids. CDR3 amino acids: CASSLGHGSGNTIYF. The DNA of the CDR3 is TGTGCCAGCAGCTTAGGGCACGGCTCTGGAAACACCATATATTTT. The whole variable domain, filled in from reference TRBV5-5 and TRBJ1-3, reads DAGVTQSPTHLIKTRGQQVTLRCSPISGHKSVSWYQQVLGQGPQFIFQYYEKEERGRGNFPDRFSARQFPNYSSELNVNALLLGDSALYLCASSLGHGSGNTIYFGEGSWLTVV.

This chain connects TRBV9 to TRBJ1-4; D might be TRBD1 (5 bases). Trimming removed 1 base at V and 5 bases at J, with 24 bases between. Germline-derived CDR1 and CDR2 are SGDLS and YYNGEE. This CDR3 spans 19 amino acids. CDR3 coding DNA: TGTGCCAGCAGCGTATATGAAGGGGCGGGTGATGCGTGGAATGAAAAACTGTTTTTT. Protein: CASSVYEGAGDAWNEKLFF.

The chain joins TRBV3-1 (or the pseudogene TRBV3-2) to TRBJ2-4; the D gene is possibly TRBD2 (6 bases). CDR3 length: 16 amino acids. Per the germline V gene, CDR1 is LGHDT and CDR2 is YNNKEL (reference sequence). Between the trimmed V and J ends, which lost 4 bases and 1 base, there was a span of 14 bases. The chain's CDR3 is CASSPSGLLAKNIQYF. The CDR3 nucleotides are TGTGCCAGCAGCCCCTCGGGACTTCTGGCCAAAAACATTCAGTACTTC.

This chain links TRBV29-1 with TRBJ2-3, with TRBD2 as a possible D gene (7 bases). Trimming removed 4 bases at V and 4 bases at J, with 21 bases between. The CDR3 spans 16 residues. Germline CDR1 SQVTM, CDR2 ANQGSEA. CDR3 amino acids: CSVGPQGGGQADTQYF. Here the CDR3 DNA reads TGCAGCGTTGGGCCCCAAGGGGGGGGGCAGGCAGATACGCAGTATTTT.

This clone was detected once. V gene TRBV7-9 combines with J gene TRBJ1-1; 7 nucleotides agree with TRBD1. The V gene end was trimmed by 2 bases and the J gene end by 2 bases; junction bases not matched to a gene: 5. The germline V gene has CDR1 SEHNR and CDR2 FQNEAQ (reference sequence). CDR3 length: 15 amino acids. Here the CDR3 reads CASSLPGGGNTEAFF. The CDR3, as DNA: TGTGCCAGCAGCTTACCGGGAGGGGGCAACACTGAAGCTTTCTTT. Using reference TRBV7-9 and TRBJ1-1 for the parts outside the CDR3, the full variable domain is DTGVSQNPRHKITKRGQNVTFRCDPISEHNRLYWYRQTLGQGPEFLTYFQNEAQLEKSRLLSDRFSAERPKGSFSTLEIQRTEQGDSAMYLCASSLPGGGNTEAFFGQGTRLTVV.

DNA of the CDR3: TGCGCCAGCAGTGAGGGACAAGAGACCCAGTACTTC. Protein: CASSEGQETQYF. The rearrangement links TRBV10-1 to TRBJ2-5; D ambiguous. Trimming stripped 2 bases from V and 2 bases from J, with 3 bases between. The CDR3 spans 12 residues. Germline V gene lookup returns CDR1 WNHNN and CDR2 SYGVQD (reference sequence).

The genes are TRBV4-2 and TRBJ1-5; D is unclear. The CDR3 runs to 16 residues. Germline CDR1 is LGHNA and CDR2 is YNFKEQ. V was clipped by 4 bases and J by 0 bases, with 13 bases between them. The CDR3 spells CASSLHLGDSNQPQHF. CDR3 coding DNA: TGTGCCAGCAGCCTCCACCTTGGGGATAGCAATCAGCCCCAGCATTTT.

A remark on this clone: Germline and junction disagree at one end, which may indicate a read error. The V gene is TRBV27, the J gene TRBJ2-7; D call uncertain. The CDR3 has 10 residues. Germline V gene sequence: CDR1 MNHEY, CDR2 SMNVEV (reference sequence). The CDR3: CAGVNGWLDF. The DNA of the CDR3 is TGTGCCGGGGTCAACGGGTGGTTAGACTTC.

This clone was seen more than once but under ten times. J is TRBJ1-5 and V is TRBV2; 7 bases match TRBD1. V lost 6 bases, J lost 0 bases, and 5 bases stayed unmatched. Germline V gene sequence: CDR1 SNHLY, CDR2 FYNNEI. CDR3 size: 15 residues. The CDR3 nucleotides read TGTGCCAGCAGACCACAGGGGAGTAGCAATCAGCCCCAGCATTTT. Residues: CASRPQGSSNQPQHF.

This rearrangement joins TRBV4-1 to TRBJ2-2; 12 nucleotides align to TRBD2. CDR1 and CDR2 (germline): MGHRA, YSYEKL. This CDR3 is built from 16 residues. J was trimmed by 6 bases and V by 2 bases; bases with no gene match: 4. CDR3 sequence (DNA): TGCGCCAGCAGCCAACCTAGCGGGAGGGGGTCCGGGGAGCTGTTTTTT. This gives the protein CASSQPSGRGSGELFF.